The present T cell receptor beta chain was sequenced within a study of post-analysis software for immune sequencing data. Across the study: Relapsing-remitting, secondary progressive and progressive-relapsing courses of multiple sclerosis were included. General study points: TRBV5-6, TRBV5-1 and TRBV20-1 were among five TRBV segments more frequent in patients than controls. Versus controls, multiple sclerosis patients showed significantly lower diversity (normalized Chao1).

After removal of 4 bases from V and 3 bases from J, the junction contained 4 bases not matched to a gene. CDR1 is SQVTM, CDR2 ANQGSEA, per germline. This CDR3 has 14 amino acids. On this clonotype itself: Its matching antigen is unknown.

cDNA libraries of TCR beta carried unique molecular identifiers. With about 0.9 to 11 million T cells as the source, a few hundred thousand cDNA molecules resulted. TCRdb used MiXCR to reprocess the PCR reads, holding one entry per CDR3 protein. The top ten hold over 9% of the sample, which has roughly 650,000 distinct CDR3 sequences, 55% to 60% seen once. The source is a girl aged 2 to 10 with multiple sclerosis. The chain has TRBV29-1 and TRBJ2-1; 9 nucleotides align to TRBD1. Sequencing used blood. The CDR3: CSVGGTGHYNEQFF. The CDR3 bases are TGCAGCGTTGGGGGGACAGGGCACTACAATGAGCAGTTCTTC.